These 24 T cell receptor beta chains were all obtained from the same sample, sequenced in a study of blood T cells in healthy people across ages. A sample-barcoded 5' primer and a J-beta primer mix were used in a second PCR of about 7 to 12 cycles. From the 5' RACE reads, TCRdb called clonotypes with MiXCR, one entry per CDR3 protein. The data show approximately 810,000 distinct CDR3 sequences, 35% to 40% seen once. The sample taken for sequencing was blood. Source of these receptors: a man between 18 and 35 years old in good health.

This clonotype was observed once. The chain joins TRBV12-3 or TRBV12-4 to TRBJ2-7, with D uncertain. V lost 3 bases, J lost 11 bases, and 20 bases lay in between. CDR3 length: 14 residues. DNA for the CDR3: TGTGCCAGCAGTTTCAACGGCTGGGCTACTTATGAGTACTTC. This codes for CASSFNGWATYEYF.

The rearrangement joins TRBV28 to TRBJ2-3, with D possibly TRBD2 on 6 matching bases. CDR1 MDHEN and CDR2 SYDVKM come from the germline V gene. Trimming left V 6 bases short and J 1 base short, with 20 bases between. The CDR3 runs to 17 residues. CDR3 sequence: CASRPLTSHLGTDTQYF. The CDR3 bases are TGTGCCAGCAGACCTCTTACTAGCCATTTGGGCACAGATACGCAGTATTTT.

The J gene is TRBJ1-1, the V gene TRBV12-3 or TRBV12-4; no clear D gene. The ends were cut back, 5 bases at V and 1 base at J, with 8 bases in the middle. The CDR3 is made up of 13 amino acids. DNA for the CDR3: TGTGCCAGCAGTGTAGACGCGAACACTGAAGCTTTCTTT. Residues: CASSVDANTEAFF.

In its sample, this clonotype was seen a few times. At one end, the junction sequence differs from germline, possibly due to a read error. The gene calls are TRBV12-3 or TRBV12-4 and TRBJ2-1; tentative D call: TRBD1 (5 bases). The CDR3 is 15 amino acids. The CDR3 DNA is TGTGCCAGCAGTCCCTCCCAGGACATTGACAATGCGCAGTTCTTC. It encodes CASSPSQDIDNAQFF.

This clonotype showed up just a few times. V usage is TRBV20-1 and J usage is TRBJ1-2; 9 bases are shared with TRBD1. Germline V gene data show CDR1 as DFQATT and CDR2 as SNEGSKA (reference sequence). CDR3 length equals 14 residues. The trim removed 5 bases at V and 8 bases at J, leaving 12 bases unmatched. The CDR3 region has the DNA TGCAGTGCTGGTACCGGGACAGGGCGAAAAGGCTACACCTTC. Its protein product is CSAGTGTGRKGYTF.

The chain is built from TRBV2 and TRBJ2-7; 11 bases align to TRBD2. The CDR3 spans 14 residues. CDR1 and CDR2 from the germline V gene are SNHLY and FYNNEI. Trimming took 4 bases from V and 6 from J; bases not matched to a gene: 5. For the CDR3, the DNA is TGTGCCAGCAGTGGACTAGCGGGGCTTGCCGAGCAGTACTTC. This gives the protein CASSGLAGLAEQYF. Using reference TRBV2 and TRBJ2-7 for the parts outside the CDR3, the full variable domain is EPEVTQTPSHQVTQMGQEVILRCVPISNHLYFYWYRQILGQKVEFLVSFYNNEISEKSEIFDDQFSVERPDGSNFTLKIRSTKLEDSAMYFCASSGLAGLAEQYFGPGTRLTVT.

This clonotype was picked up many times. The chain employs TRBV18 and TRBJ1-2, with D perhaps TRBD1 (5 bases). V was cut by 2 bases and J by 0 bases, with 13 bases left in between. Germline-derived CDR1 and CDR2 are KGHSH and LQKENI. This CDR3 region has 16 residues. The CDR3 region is CASSPTGASANYGYTF. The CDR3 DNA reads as TGTGCCAGCTCACCAACAGGAGCCTCCGCTAACTATGGCTACACCTTC.

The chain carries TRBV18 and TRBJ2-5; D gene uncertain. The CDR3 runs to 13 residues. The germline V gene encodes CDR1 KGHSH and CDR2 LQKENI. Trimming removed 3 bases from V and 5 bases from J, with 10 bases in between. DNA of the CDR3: TGTGCCAGCTCACCCCCCATGGGTGAGACCCAGTACTTC. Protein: CASSPPMGETQYF.

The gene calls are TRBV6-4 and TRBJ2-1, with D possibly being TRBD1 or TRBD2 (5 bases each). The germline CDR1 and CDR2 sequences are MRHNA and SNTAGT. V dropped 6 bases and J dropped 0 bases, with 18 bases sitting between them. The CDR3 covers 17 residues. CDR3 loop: CASSPLMGTSSYNEQFF. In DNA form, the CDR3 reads TGTGCCAGCAGCCCCTTGATGGGGACGAGCTCCTACAATGAGCAGTTCTTC.

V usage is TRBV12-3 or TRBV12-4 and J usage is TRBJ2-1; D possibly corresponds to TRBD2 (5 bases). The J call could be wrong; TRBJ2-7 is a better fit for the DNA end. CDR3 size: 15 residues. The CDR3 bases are TGTGCCAGCAGCCTAACCCGCGGGTCCTACAATGAGCAGTACTTC. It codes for CASSLTRGSYNEQYF.

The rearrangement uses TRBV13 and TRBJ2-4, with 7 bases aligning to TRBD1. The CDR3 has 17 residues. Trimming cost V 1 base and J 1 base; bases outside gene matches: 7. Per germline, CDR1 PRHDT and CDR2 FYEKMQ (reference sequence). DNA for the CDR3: TGTGCCAGCAGCTTAGCGAGACAGGGATTCGCCAAAAACATTCAGTACTTC. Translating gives CASSLARQGFAKNIQYF. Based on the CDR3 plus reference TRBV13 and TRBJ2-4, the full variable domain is AAGVIQSPRHLIKEKRETATLKCYPIPRHDTVYWYQQGPGQDPQFLISFYEKMQSDKGSIPDRFSAQQFSDYHSELNMSSLELGDSALYFCASSLARQGFAKNIQYFGAGTRLSVL.

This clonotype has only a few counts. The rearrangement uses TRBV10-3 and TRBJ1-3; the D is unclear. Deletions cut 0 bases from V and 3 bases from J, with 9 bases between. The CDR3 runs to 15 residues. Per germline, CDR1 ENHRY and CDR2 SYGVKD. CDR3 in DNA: TGTGCCATCAGTGAGTCGATGAAGGGTGGAAACACCATATATTTT. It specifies CAISESMKGGNTIYF.

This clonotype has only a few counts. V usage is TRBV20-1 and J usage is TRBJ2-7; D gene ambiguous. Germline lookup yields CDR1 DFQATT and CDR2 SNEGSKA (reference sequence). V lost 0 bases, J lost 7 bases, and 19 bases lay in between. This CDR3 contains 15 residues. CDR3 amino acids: CSARDTQSVDNEQYF. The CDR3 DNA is TGCAGTGCTAGAGATACCCAGTCGGTGGATAATGAGCAGTACTTC.

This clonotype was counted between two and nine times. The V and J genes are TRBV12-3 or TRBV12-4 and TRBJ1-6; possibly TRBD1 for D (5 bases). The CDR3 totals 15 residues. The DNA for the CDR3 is TGTGCTTCGAGGCAGGGACCTTATATAAATTCACCCCTCCACTTT. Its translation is CASRQGPYINSPLHF.

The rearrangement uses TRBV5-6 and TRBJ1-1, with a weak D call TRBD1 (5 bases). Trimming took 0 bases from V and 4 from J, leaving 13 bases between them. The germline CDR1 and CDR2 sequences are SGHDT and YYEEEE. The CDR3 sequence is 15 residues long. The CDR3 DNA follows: TGTGCCAGCAGCTTGGGCGGGGGATTGGGCACTGAAGCTTTCTTT. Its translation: CASSLGGGLGTEAFF.

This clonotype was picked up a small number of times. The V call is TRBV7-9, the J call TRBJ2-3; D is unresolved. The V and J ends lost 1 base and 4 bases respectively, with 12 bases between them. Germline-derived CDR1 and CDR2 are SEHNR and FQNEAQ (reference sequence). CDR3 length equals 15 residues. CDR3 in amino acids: CASSLGHNLADTQYF. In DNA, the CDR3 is TGTGCCAGCAGCTTAGGGCACAATTTGGCAGATACGCAGTATTTT.

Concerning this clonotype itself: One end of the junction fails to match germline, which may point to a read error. Written as DNA, the CDR3 is TGTGTCAGCACCCCAGCCCCTGAAGATTCGACTGAAGCTTTCTTT. This encodes CVSTPAPEDSTEAFF. The V and J genes are TRBV6-6 and TRBJ1-1; no clear D. CDR1 is MNHNY, CDR2 SVGAGI, per germline (reference sequence). The CDR3 consists of 15 residues.

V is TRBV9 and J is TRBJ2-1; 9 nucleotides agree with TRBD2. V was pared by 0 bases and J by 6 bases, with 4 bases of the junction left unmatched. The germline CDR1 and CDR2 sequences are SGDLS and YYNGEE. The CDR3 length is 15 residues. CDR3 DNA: TGTGCCAGCAGCGTAGCCAGCGGGGGGTGCAATGAGCAGTTCTTC. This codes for CASSVASGGCNEQFF.

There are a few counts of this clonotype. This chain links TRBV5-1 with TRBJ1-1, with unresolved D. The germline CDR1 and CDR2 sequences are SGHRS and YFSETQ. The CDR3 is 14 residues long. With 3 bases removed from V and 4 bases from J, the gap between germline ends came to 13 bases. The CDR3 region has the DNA TGCGCCAGCAGCTGGGTTGGAAGGGCCACTGAAGCTTTCTTT. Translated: CASSWVGRATEAFF. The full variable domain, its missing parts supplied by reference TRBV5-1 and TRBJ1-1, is KAGVTQTPRYLIKTRGQQVTLSCSPISGHRSVSWYQQTPGQGLQFLFEYFSETQRNKGNFPGRFSGRQFSNSRSEMNVSTLELGDSALYLCASSWVGRATEAFFGQGTRLTVV.

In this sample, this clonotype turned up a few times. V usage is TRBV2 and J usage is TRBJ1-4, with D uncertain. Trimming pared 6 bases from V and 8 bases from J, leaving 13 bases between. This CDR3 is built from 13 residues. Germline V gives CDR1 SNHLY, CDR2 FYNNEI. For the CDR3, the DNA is TGTGCCAGCAGCGAGTTAAGCAGGGAAAAACTGTTTTTT. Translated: CASSELSREKLFF.

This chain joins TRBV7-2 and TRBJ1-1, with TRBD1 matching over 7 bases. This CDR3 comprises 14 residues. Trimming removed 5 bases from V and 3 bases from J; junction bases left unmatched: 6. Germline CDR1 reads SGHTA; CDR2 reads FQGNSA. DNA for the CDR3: TGTGCCAGCAGCACCAGGGGGTTAGACACTGAAGCTTTCTTT. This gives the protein CASSTRGLDTEAFF.

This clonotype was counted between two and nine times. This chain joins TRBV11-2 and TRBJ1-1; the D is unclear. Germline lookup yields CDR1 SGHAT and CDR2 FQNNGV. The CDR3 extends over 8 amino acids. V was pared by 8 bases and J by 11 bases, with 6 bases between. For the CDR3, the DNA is TGTGCCAGCCCCCCCGCTTTCTTT. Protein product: CASPPAFF.

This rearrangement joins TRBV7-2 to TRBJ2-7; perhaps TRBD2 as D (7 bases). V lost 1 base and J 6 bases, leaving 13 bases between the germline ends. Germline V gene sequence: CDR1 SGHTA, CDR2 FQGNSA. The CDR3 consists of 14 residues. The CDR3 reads CASSLVVGGAEQYF. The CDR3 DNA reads TGTGCCAGCAGCTTAGTAGTAGGGGGGGCCGAGCAGTACTTC. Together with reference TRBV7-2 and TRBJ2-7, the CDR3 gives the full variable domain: GAGVSQSPSNKVTEKGKDVELRCDPISGHTALYWYRQSLGQGLEFLIYFQGNSAPDKSGLPSDRFSAERTGGSVSTLTIQRTQQEDSAVYLCASSLVVGGAEQYFGPGTRLTVT.

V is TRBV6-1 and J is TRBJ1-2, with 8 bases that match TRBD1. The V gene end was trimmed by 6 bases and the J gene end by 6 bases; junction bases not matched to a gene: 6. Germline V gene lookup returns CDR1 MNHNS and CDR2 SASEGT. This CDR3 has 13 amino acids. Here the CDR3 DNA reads TGTGCCAGCAGCCGGACAGGGAAAGATGGCTACACCTTC. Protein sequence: CASSRTGKDGYTF.